This T cell receptor beta chain originates from a study of cytomegalovirus exposure and HLA in healthy donors. Broader study findings: Associated with cytomegalovirus, according to the listing, were 164 TCR beta chains. Most observed TCR sequences were rare, whereas some public TCRs were detected in many donors.

Method: immunoSEQ multiplex PCR; TCRdb's copy keeps in-frame clones and lacks some. The repertoire holds over 100,000 clones, with about 91% as singletons. Concerning this clone: Its antigen is unidentified.

The CDR3 loop spans 13 amino acids. CDR1 SGHRS and CDR2 YFSETQ come from the germline V gene. V lost 2 bases, J lost 3 bases, and 8 bases lay in between. The source material was PBMCs. The TCR originated in a young woman in good health and CMV-seronegative. V is TRBV5-1 and J is TRBJ1-1; D ambiguous. The CDR3 spells CASSLRGDTEAFF. CDR3 coding DNA: TGCGCCAGCAGCTTACGGGGTGACACTGAAGCTTTCTTT.